The rows below give T cell receptor beta chains drawn from one sample of a study of Ad26.COV2.S vaccination and SARS-CoV-2 variants. The repertoire was sequenced with immunoSEQ multiplex PCR; TCRdb's copy has only in-frame clones and lacks some. The profile shows about 390,000 clones, roughly nine tenths of them singletons. Sequenced material: peripheral blood, taken in a trial of Ad26.COV2.S vaccine versus placebo. The receptors here all came from a person aged 18-60 years who received the Ad26.COV2.S COVID-19 vaccine or a placebo. Both conserved end residues are part of each CDR3. The order of the fields is D gene, V gene, clone size, J gene, CDR3 protein, CDR3 DNA. The D gene is left open where the match is weak. Clone size is stated in some rows and not others, as once, few, many or a class when expanded.

.	TRBV24-1	.	TRBJ1-5	CATRVRGLGQPQHF	TGTGCCACCAGAGTAAGGGGCTTGGGGCAGCCCCAGCATTTT
.	TRBV5-1	few	TRBJ1-3	CASSLAYGEATGNTIYF	TGCGCCAGCAGCTTGGCGTACGGTGAGGCGACTGGAAACACCATATATTTT
.	TRBV5-1	.	TRBJ2-5	CASSSGTVEGETQYF	TGCGCCAGCAGCTCCGGGACGGTAGAAGGAGAGACCCAGTACTTC
TRBD1	TRBV11-3	.	TRBJ2-7	CASSLDRPKYGTGERRTYEQYF	TGTGCCAGCAGCTTAGACAGGCCCAAATATGGGACAGGGGAACGGCGGACCTACGAGCAGTACTTC
TRBD1	TRBV6-6	.	TRBJ1-5	CASSYEGQGVPPQHF	TGTGCCAGCAGTTACGAAGGACAGGGGGTTCCGCCCCAGCATTTT
.	TRBV3-1/TRBV3-2	.	TRBJ1-1	CASSQMGRMNTEAFF	TGTGCCAGCAGCCAAATGGGAAGAATGAACACTGAAGCTTTCTTT
.	TRBV6-5	.	TRBJ2-3	CASSIHLRGTDTQYF	TGTGCCAGCAGTATACACCTTAGGGGCACAGATACGCAGTATTTT
.	TRBV29-1	.	TRBJ1-1	CSVATGRTEAFF	TGCAGCGTTGCAACGGGGAGAACTGAAGCTTTCTTT
TRBD1	TRBV6-5	once	TRBJ1-1	CASNEDRDLEAFF	TGTGCCAGCAACGAGGACAGGGATTTGGAAGCTTTCTTT
.	TRBV30	.	TRBJ2-7	CAWKAGGWGEQYF	TGTGCCTGGAAGGCAGGCGGGTGGGGCGAGCAGTACTTC
TRBD1	TRBV28	.	TRBJ2-1	CASSFLGTALRDEQFF	TGTGCCAGCAGTTTCCTGGGGACAGCGTTGCGGGATGAGCAGTTCTTC
.	TRBV5-6	.	TRBJ1-2	CASSRFYREDYTF	TGTGCCAGCAGCCGTTTTTACAGGGAAGACTACACCTTC
.	TRBV29-1	.	TRBJ2-1	CSVDGAFNEQFF	TGCAGCGTTGATGGCGCTTTCAATGAGCAGTTCTTC
TRBD1	TRBV7-2	.	TRBJ2-7	CASSLDRGDYEQYF	TGTGCCAGCAGCCTGGACAGGGGCGATTACGAGCAGTACTTC
.	TRBV15	.	TRBJ2-7	CATSSTGNEQYF	TGTGCCACCAGCAGCACAGGTAACGAGCAGTACTTC
.	TRBV7-8	.	TRBJ1-1	CASSLEITKTEAFF	TGTGCCAGCAGCTTAGAGATAACTAAGACTGAAGCTTTCTTT
TRBD1	TRBV7-9	.	TRBJ1-4	CASSEGSTGVEKLFF	TGTGCCAGCAGCGAGGGGAGTACAGGGGTTGAAAAACTGTTTTTT
.	TRBV10-3	once	TRBJ1-2	CAISGGDYGYTF	TGTGCCATCAGTGGGGGGGACTATGGCTACACCTTC
.	TRBV19	.	TRBJ2-6	CASSGGRSGANVLTF	TGTGCCAGTAGTGGGGGGCGCTCTGGGGCCAACGTCCTGACTTTC
.	TRBV5-6	.	TRBJ1-5	CASSLEGSNQPQHF	TGTGCCAGCAGCTTGGAGGGAAGCAATCAGCCCCAGCATTTT
TRBD1	TRBV4-3	.	TRBJ2-1	CASSQGTGGQYNEQFF	TGCGCCAGCAGCCAAGGTACAGGGGGACAGTACAATGAGCAGTTCTTC
TRBD1	TRBV7-8	.	TRBJ1-2	CASSPDRAVHGYTF	TGTGCCAGCAGCCCGGACAGGGCGGTCCATGGCTACACCTTC
.	TRBV11-2	.	TRBJ2-2	CASSLVRSGELFF	TGTGCCAGCAGCTTAGTTCGGTCCGGGGAGCTGTTTTTT
TRBD2	TRBV2	.	TRBJ2-7	CASSYDPGGSYEQYF	TGTGCCAGCAGTTATGATCCGGGGGGCTCCTACGAGCAGTACTTC
.	TRBV4-1	.	TRBJ2-1	CASSRAGRAGYNEQFF	TGCGCCAGCAGCCGAGCAGGAAGGGCAGGTTACAATGAGCAGTTCTTC
.	TRBV2	.	TRBJ2-5	CASGQDTRETQYF	TGTGCCAGCGGTCAGGACACCCGGGAGACCCAGTACTTC
.	TRBV18	.	TRBJ2-7	CASSPGGDEQYF	TGTGCCAGCTCACCAGGAGGGGACGAGCAGTACTTC
.	TRBV7-2	.	TRBJ1-2	CASKATNYGYTF	TGTGCCAGCAAGGCAACAAACTATGGCTACACCTTC
.	TRBV30	once	TRBJ1-2	CAWREQGGVGYTF	TGTGCCTGGAGGGAACAGGGAGGAGTTGGCTACACCTTC
TRBD1	TRBV7-2	.	TRBJ2-7	CASSLSGTGAPYEQYF	TGTGCCAGCAGCCTCTCCGGGACAGGGGCCCCCTACGAGCAGTACTTC
TRBD2	TRBV5-5	.	TRBJ2-1	CASTDLAGNNEQFF	TGTGCCAGCACCGATCTAGCGGGGAACAATGAGCAGTTCTTC
.	TRBV18	.	TRBJ2-7	CASSPSESYVQYF	TGTGCCAGCTCACCGTCCGAATCCTACGTGCAGTACTTC
.	TRBV5-1	.	TRBJ1-2	CASSPQTGGYTF	TGCGCCAGCAGCCCTCAGACCGGGGGCTACACCTTC
.	TRBV29-1	once	TRBJ1-1	CSVDPRTARAFF	TGCAGCGTTGATCCCCGAACGGCGCGAGCTTTCTTT
TRBD1	TRBV7-9	.	TRBJ2-3	CASQDRGRRAKHDTDTQYF	TGTGCCAGCCAAGACAGGGGGCGCCGGGCAAAACATGACACAGATACGCAGTATTTT
.	TRBV10-1	.	TRBJ1-5	CATPPEVKGCNQPQHF	TGCGCCACCCCGCCCGAGGTGAAGGGGTGCAATCAGCCCCAGCATTTT
.	TRBV19	few	TRBJ2-6	CASSIWTAGANVLTF	TGTGCCAGTAGTATTTGGACAGCTGGGGCCAACGTCCTGACTTTC
TRBD1	TRBV7-9	once	TRBJ1-2	CASSLEQGTYGYTF	TGTGCCAGCAGCTTAGAACAGGGGACCTATGGCTACACCTTC
.	TRBV29-1	.	TRBJ2-1	CSVDGQGADEQFF	TGCAGCGTTGATGGGCAGGGAGCAGATGAGCAGTTCTTC
.	TRBV27	.	TRBJ1-6	CASSPDSFSPLHF	TGTGCCAGCAGTCCGGACAGCTTCTCACCCCTCCACTTT
.	TRBV27	.	TRBJ2-3	CASSFPGPGPEDTQYF	TGTGCCAGCAGTTTCCCAGGTCCCGGACCGGAAGATACGCAGTATTTT
TRBD1	TRBV29-1	.	TRBJ1-2	CSVERGRSGYTF	TGCAGCGTTGAGAGGGGGCGAAGTGGCTACACCTTC
.	TRBV3-1/TRBV3-2	once	TRBJ1-3	CASSQDLRTSGNTIYF	TGTGCCAGCAGCCAAGATCTCAGGACCTCTGGAAACACCATATATTTT
.	TRBV19	.	TRBJ2-3	CASSGTSSRGLDTQYF	TGTGCCAGTAGTGGCACTAGCTCCCGGGGTCTGGATACGCAGTATTTT
.	TRBV4-3	.	TRBJ1-1	CASSQGSVMNTEAFF	TGCGCCAGCAGCCAAGGCTCAGTTATGAACACTGAAGCTTTCTTT
.	TRBV7-8	few	TRBJ1-6	CASSLAFSAGEISPLHF	TGTGCCAGCAGCTTAGCCTTCTCTGCGGGGGAGATTTCACCCCTCCACTTT
TRBD1	TRBV7-2	.	TRBJ1-2	CASSLTVGQGNGGYTF	TGTGCCAGCAGCCTTACGGTGGGACAGGGAAATGGTGGCTACACCTTC
.	TRBV5-6	.	TRBJ1-2	CASTHGAPMGYTF	TGTGCCAGCACCCACGGAGCCCCAATGGGCTACACCTTC
TRBD2	TRBV20-1	.	TRBJ2-3	CGERGKHTQYF	TGCGGGGAGCGGGGGAAACATACGCAGTATTTT
TRBD1	TRBV20-1	.	TRBJ1-2	CSASGDSNYGYTF	TGCAGTGCTAGTGGGGACAGTAACTATGGCTACACCTTC
TRBD1	TRBV5-6	few	TRBJ1-2	CASSLDRGHTF	TGTGCCAGCAGCTTGGACAGGGGCCATACCTTC
.	TRBV5-1	.	TRBJ2-3	CASSATPADTQYF	TGCGCCAGCAGCGCCACCCCCGCAGATACGCAGTATTTT
.	TRBV5-1	.	TRBJ1-1	CASSLSGELNTEAFF	TGCGCCAGCAGCTTGAGTGGGGAACTGAACACTGAAGCTTTCTTT
TRBD1	TRBV28	.	TRBJ1-5	CASADRGRGQPQHF	TGTGCCAGCGCCGACAGGGGTCGCGGGCAGCCCCAGCATTTT
.	TRBV4-1	.	TRBJ1-3	CASSQETGSGNTIYF	TGCGCCAGCAGCCAAGAGACAGGCTCTGGAAACACCATATATTTT
.	TRBV14	.	TRBJ2-2	CASSRVRNTGELFF	TGTGCCAGCAGCCGGGTTAGGAACACCGGGGAGCTGTTTTTT
.	TRBV19	.	TRBJ1-5	CASSKFSVGFSNQPQHF	TGTGCCAGTAGCAAGTTCTCGGTAGGGTTTAGCAATCAGCCCCAGCATTTT
TRBD2	TRBV7-2	.	TRBJ2-3	CASTPSRAGGGDTQYF	TGTGCCAGCACCCCAAGCCGCGCGGGGGGGGGAGATACGCAGTATTTT
.	TRBV4-3	.	TRBJ1-1	CASSQEAGLSNTEAFF	TGCGCCAGCAGCCAAGAAGCCGGGCTTTCGAACACTGAAGCTTTCTTT